The 30 T cell receptor beta chains reported below all come from one sample, sequenced in a study of blood T cell repertoires in COVID-19. The method was immunoSEQ multiplex PCR; TCRdb's version includes in-frame clones alone and lacks a portion of them. The repertoire consists of roughly 440,000 clones, with roughly 88% occurring once and the leading ten covering about 12%. The sample was peripheral blood. Every receptor here comes from a woman aged 45-59 years with COVID-19, enrolled during active disease.

The J gene is TRBJ1-2, the V gene TRBV6-5, with a weak D call TRBD1 (6 bases). Germline V gives CDR1 MNHEY, CDR2 SVGAGI. Trimming removed 6 bases at V and 4 bases at J, with 18 bases between. The length of the CDR3 is 15 residues. The CDR3 bases are TGTGCCAGCAGCCCCGCGCAGGGGCAGGTCTATGGCTACACCTTC. Translated, it gives CASSPAQGQVYGYTF.

The chain joins TRBV6-5 to TRBJ1-4; D uncertain. The germline gives CDR1 MNHEY, CDR2 SVGAGI. This CDR3 has 14 amino acids. Trimming took off 5 bases at V and 8 bases at J, with 15 bases between the two ends. The DNA of the CDR3 is TGTGCCAGCAGTCTAAGGGATGGGGAGGAAAAACTGTTTTTT. This translates into CASSLRDGEEKLFF.

This clone was counted a single time. This chain links TRBV5-6 with TRBJ1-1; D ambiguous. The CDR3 covers 14 residues. Trimming pared 4 bases from V and 0 bases from J, leaving 10 bases between. Germline loops: CDR1 SGHDT, CDR2 YYEEEE. The CDR3 here is CASSLPVVNTEAFF. The DNA for the CDR3 is TGTGCCAGCAGCCTCCCGGTGGTGAACACTGAAGCTTTCTTT. Based on the CDR3 plus reference TRBV5-6 and TRBJ1-1, the full variable domain is DAGVTQSPTHLIKTRGQQVTLRCSPKSGHDTVSWYQQALGQGPQFIFQYYEEEERQRGNFPDRFSGHQFPNYSSELNVNALLLGDSALYLCASSLPVVNTEAFFGQGTRLTVV.

This clone was found once. The genes are TRBV6-1 and TRBJ1-1, with a weak D call TRBD1 (6 bases). This CDR3 has 15 residues. Germline V lookup: CDR1 MNHNS, CDR2 SASEGT. V shed 2 bases and J shed 0 bases, with 10 bases lying between them. As DNA, the CDR3 is TGTGCCAGCAGTGAAATGGACAGATTGAACACTGAAGCTTTCTTT. This codes for CASSEMDRLNTEAFF.

The J gene is TRBJ1-2, the V gene TRBV4-1; no reliable D call. This CDR3 contains 16 residues. V lost 4 bases and J lost 2, with 17 bases in between. Looked up from germline, CDR1 is MGHRA and CDR2 is YSYEKL. CDR3 sequence reads: CASSPGRAYRNYGYTF. The CDR3, as DNA: TGCGCCAGCAGCCCCGGGAGGGCATACCGAAACTATGGCTACACCTTC.

The chain employs TRBV6-5 and TRBJ1-2; 11 nucleotides agree with TRBD1. The germline V gene has CDR1 MNHEY and CDR2 SVGAGI. This CDR3 has 15 residues. V lost 5 bases, J lost 5 bases, and 7 bases stayed unmatched. The CDR3 DNA follows: TGTGCCAGCAGTAACCGGGACAGGGGGATGTATGGCTACACCTTC. It encodes CASSNRDRGMYGYTF.

The rearrangement joins TRBV19 to TRBJ1-1, with TRBD1 matching 7 bases. The V segment lost 3 bases and the J segment 5 bases; nucleotides outside the gene matches: 6. CDR3 length: 14 amino acids. The V gene's germline CDR1 is LNHDA and CDR2 SQIVND (reference sequence). The CDR3 DNA sequence: TGTGCCAGTAGTATCGGGACAGAAGTAACTGAAGCTTTCTTT. Its translation: CASSIGTEVTEAFF.

This sequence joins TRBV29-1 and TRBJ1-1; unclear D gene. Germline V CDR1 and CDR2: SQVTM, ANQGSEA. Trimming removed 1 base from V and 0 bases from J, with 6 bases in between. CDR3 length: 13 residues. Here the CDR3 DNA reads TGCAGCGTTGAAGTTCAAATGAACACTGAAGCTTTCTTT. Translation: CSVEVQMNTEAFF.

This clone was seen only a few times. CDR3 coding DNA: TGTGCCAGCAGCGTGGGCGGGGCCACCTACGAGCAGTACTTC. Residues: CASSVGGATYEQYF. The V gene is TRBV9, the J gene TRBJ2-7, with D perhaps matching TRBD2 (6 bases). The V end lost 2 bases, the J end lost 2 bases, and 11 bases lay between the germline ends. This CDR3 region has 14 residues. CDR1 and CDR2 (germline): SGDLS, YYNGEE.

The V and J genes are TRBV5-1 and TRBJ2-1, with TRBD1 matching 7 bases. V was pared by 4 bases and J by 6 bases, with 7 bases of the junction left unmatched. This CDR3 has 14 amino acids. In germline, CDR1 is SGHRS, CDR2 YFSETQ. CDR3 in DNA: TGCGCCAGCAGCACACAGGGGTGGGGCAATGAGCAGTTCTTC. Amino acid sequence: CASSTQGWGNEQFF.

The chain uses TRBV15 and TRBJ1-2, with TRBD1 identical over 8 bases. There are 13 residues in the CDR3. Germline loops: CDR1 LNHNV, CDR2 YYDKDF (reference sequence). V dropped 6 bases and J dropped 8; count of bases not matched to a gene: 8. The chain's CDR3 is CATRPTGVEGYTF. The DNA of the CDR3 is TGTGCCACCAGACCGACAGGGGTCGAAGGCTACACCTTC.

This clone was counted a few times. The CDR3 nucleotides read TGTGCCAGCAGCTTCGGGGGGTCCCCCTACGAGCAGTACTTC. It codes for CASSFGGSPYEQYF. The chain has TRBV11-2 and TRBJ2-7, with 7 nucleotides matching TRBD2. J lost 2 bases, V lost 3 bases, and 4 bases had no gene match. Germline lookup yields CDR1 SGHAT and CDR2 FQNNGV. The CDR3 runs to 14 residues. The full variable domain, in which reference TRBV11-2 and TRBJ2-7 provide the parts outside the CDR3, is EAGVAQSPRYKIIEKRQSVAFWCNPISGHATLYWYQQILGQGPKLLIQFQNNGVVDDSQLPKDRFSAERLKGVDSTLKIQPAKLEDSAVYLCASSFGGSPYEQYFGPGTRLTVT.

This chain uses TRBV5-5 with TRBJ2-5, with 9 bases aligning to TRBD1. This CDR3 spans 15 amino acids. V dropped 4 bases and J dropped 3; count of bases not matched to a gene: 7. Germline V gene lookup returns CDR1 SGHKS and CDR2 YYEKEE (reference sequence). The CDR3 DNA follows: TGTGCCAGCAGCCCCGGGACAGGGATGAAAGAGACCCAGTACTTC. As protein: CASSPGTGMKETQYF.

The chain recombines TRBV15 with TRBJ1-2; D may be TRBD1 (5 bases). This CDR3 is built from 13 residues. V lost 0 bases, J lost 12 bases, and 14 bases lay in between. The V gene's germline CDR1 is LNHNV and CDR2 YYDKDF (reference sequence). CDR3 bases: TGTGCCACCAGCAGAGAAGCAGGGTTTTCTGACACCTTC. Translating it yields CATSREAGFSDTF.

This chain links TRBV11-2 with TRBJ1-4; no clear D gene. Germline loops: CDR1 SGHAT, CDR2 FQNNGV. The CDR3 is 13 residues long. Trimming took off 3 bases at V and 4 bases at J, with 6 bases between the two ends. This CDR3 reads CASSFTVNEKLFF. CDR3 bases: TGTGCCAGCAGCTTTACAGTTAATGAAAAACTGTTTTTT.

The chain has TRBV2 and TRBJ1-1; D unclear. The CDR3 spans 13 residues. Germline values: CDR1 SNHLY, CDR2 FYNNEI. The V gene lost 3 bases and the J gene lost 7 bases, with 12 bases spanning the gap. The CDR3 DNA follows: TGTGCCAGCAGTGATTGGGTCGCGGGTGAAGCTTTCTTT. Protein: CASSDWVAGEAFF.

In this sample, this clone turned up once. The CDR3 loop is CAWRERYRVTEAFF. The CDR3 coding sequence is TGTGCCTGGAGGGAACGCTACAGGGTAACTGAAGCTTTCTTT. The chain combines TRBV30 with TRBJ1-1, with D perhaps TRBD1 (6 bases). The CDR3 has 14 residues. CDR1 is GTSNPN and CDR2 is SVGIG in the germline V gene (reference sequence). V shed 3 bases and J shed 5 bases, with 16 bases lying between them.

This chain links TRBV28 with TRBJ1-6, with TRBD1 matching 7 bases. V shed 5 bases, J shed 9 bases, and the junction held 7 bases outside the gene matches. Germline CDR1 and CDR2: MDHEN and SYDVKM. The CDR3 is 14 residues long. CDR3 sequence (DNA): TGTGCCAGCAGTCAGGGGGGCCTCGGTTCACCCCTCCACTTT. This sequence encodes CASSQGGLGSPLHF.

The chain uses TRBV5-4 and TRBJ1-2; D is undetermined. V lost 7 bases, J lost 6 bases, and 13 bases lay in between. This CDR3 spans 12 amino acids. Germline V gene data show CDR1 as SGHNT and CDR2 as YYREEE (reference sequence). CDR3 sequence reads: CASRAGLDGYTF. The DNA for the CDR3 is TGTGCCAGCCGGGCGGGGTTGGATGGCTACACCTTC. The entire variable domain, with the rest obtained from reference TRBV5-4 and TRBJ1-2, is as follows: ETGVTQSPTHLIKTRGQQVTLRCSSQSGHNTVSWYQQALGQGPQFIFQYYREEENGRGNFPPRFSGLQFPNYSSELNVNALELDDSALYLCASRAGLDGYTFGSGTRLTVV.

CDR3 protein: CASSSDRESSGYTF. CDR3 DNA sequence: TGTGCCAGCAGTTCTGACAGGGAGTCGAGTGGCTACACCTTC. The genes are TRBV28 and TRBJ1-2, with 7 bases that match TRBD1. The CDR3 has 14 amino acids. Germline CDR1 is MDHEN and CDR2 is SYDVKM. Unmatched junction bases numbered 9, after V lost 4 bases and J lost 7 bases.

In this sample, this clone turned up a few times. J is TRBJ1-3 and V is TRBV7-6; D is possibly TRBD1 (5 bases). The germline V gene has CDR1 SGHVS and CDR2 FNYEAQ. Trimming took off 0 bases at V and 6 bases at J, with 12 bases between the two ends. The CDR3 covers 15 residues. The CDR3 region is CASSLAGTLENTIYF. The CDR3 DNA reads TGTGCCAGCAGCTTAGCTGGGACTCTGGAAAACACCATATATTTT.

The chain has TRBV28 and TRBJ2-5; possible D gene TRBD1, 6 bases. This CDR3 has 13 residues. Germline CDR1 and CDR2: MDHEN and SYDVKM. V was pared by 5 bases and J by 5 bases, with 12 bases between. The CDR3 coding sequence is TGTGCCAGCAGTCACAGGGATCGGGAGACCCAGTACTTC. Protein: CASSHRDRETQYF.

The chain recombines TRBV4-1 with TRBJ2-2; 8 nucleotides match TRBD1. Trimming removed 3 bases from V and 6 bases from J; junction bases left unmatched: 18. Germline V gives CDR1 MGHRA, CDR2 YSYEKL. CDR3 length: 19 amino acids. Here the CDR3 reads CASSQTTRGRTGLSGELFF. The CDR3 region has the DNA TGCGCCAGCAGCCAGACGACTCGAGGACGGACAGGGCTATCCGGGGAGCTGTTTTTT.

The CDR3 bases are TGTGCCAGCAGTTCCGGGTCGATGGGCGAGCAGTACTTC. Translating it yields CASSSGSMGEQYF. The chain couples TRBV12-3 or TRBV12-4 to TRBJ2-7; D remains ambiguous. With 4 bases removed from V and 6 bases from J, the gap between germline ends came to 13 bases. The CDR3 is made up of 13 amino acids.

The chain has TRBV6-5 and TRBJ1-2, with TRBD1 matching over 7 bases. The CDR3 is 13 amino acids. With V trimmed by 5 bases and J by 7 bases, 7 bases remained unmatched. CDR1 is MNHEY and CDR2 is SVGAGI in the germline V gene. The DNA of the CDR3 is TGTGCCAGCAGTCCCACAGGGGACCGTGGCTACACCTTC. Residues: CASSPTGDRGYTF.

This chain connects TRBV5-8 to TRBJ1-5; TRBD1 matches at 9 bases. V lost 8 bases to trimming and J lost 6 bases; unmatched junction nucleotides: 3. Looked up from germline, CDR1 is SGHTS and CDR2 is YDEGEE. The CDR3 totals 12 residues. CDR3 loop: CASGTGPQPQHF. The CDR3 DNA reads TGTGCCAGTGGGACAGGGCCTCAGCCCCAGCATTTT.

The V gene is TRBV21-1, the J gene TRBJ1-1. TRBV21-1 corresponds to a pseudogene. The CDR3 is made up of 16 amino acids. The CDR3 sequence is CASSPRQEERGAEAFF. The CDR3 bases are TGTGCCAGCAGCCCTCGACAGGAAGAACGGGGGGCTGAAGCTTTCTTT.

The chain employs TRBV27 and TRBJ1-4; 9 positions match TRBD1. CDR3 length: 14 amino acids. Germline lookup yields CDR1 MNHEY and CDR2 SMNVEV (reference sequence). V lost 7 bases and J lost 10; bases outside the gene matches: 10. CDR3 in amino acids: CASTSGTGKGKLFF. CDR3 coding DNA: TGTGCCAGCACCTCCGGGACAGGGAAAGGAAAACTGTTTTTT.

V gene TRBV10-3 combines with J gene TRBJ2-7; possible D gene TRBD2, 6 bases. The CDR3 consists of 12 residues. From germline, CDR1 is ENHRY and CDR2 SYGVKD. The V end lost 3 bases, the J end lost 4 bases, and 7 bases lay between the germline ends. The CDR3 DNA reads TGTGCCATCAGTGATGGAGGGTACGAGCAGTACTTC. Protein product: CAISDGGYEQYF.

This chain joins TRBV14 and TRBJ2-1; maybe TRBD2 (6 bases). Germline assignment: CDR1 SGHDN and CDR2 FVKESK. The CDR3 contains 15 residues. Trimming removed 3 bases from V and 4 bases from J, with 13 bases in between. DNA of the CDR3: TGTGCCAGCAGCCAGACCGGGACTGTTTACAATGAGCAGTTCTTC. Its translation: CASSQTGTVYNEQFF. The entire variable domain, with the rest obtained from reference TRBV14 and TRBJ2-1, is as follows: EAGVTQFPSHSVIEKGQTVTLRCDPISGHDNLYWYRRVMGKEIKFLLHFVKESKQDESGMPNNRFLAERTGGTYSTLKVQPAELEDSGVYFCASSQTGTVYNEQFFGPGTRLTVL.